A single sample is the source of the 11 T cell receptor beta chains below, sequenced in a study of blood T cell repertoires in COVID-19. Repertoires were generated with immunoSEQ multiplex PCR, while TCRdb's copy carries only in-frame clones and drops some. This sample has approximately 97,000 clones; 90% occur once, and the top ten carry about 1.8%. Sequenced: peripheral blood. These receptors were obtained from a man aged 60 to 75 with acute or convalescent COVID-19.

The CDR3: CASSGYSGGSNTGELFF. The CDR3 DNA follows: TGTGCCAGCAGCGGATATAGCGGGGGTTCGAACACCGGGGAGCTGTTTTTT. This sequence joins TRBV7-2 and TRBJ2-2; TRBD2 matches 9 bases. The V and J ends lost 5 bases and 0 bases, in that order; junction bases with no gene match: 7. The CDR3 contains 17 residues. Germline-derived CDR1 and CDR2 are SGHTA and FQGNSA.

The chain combines TRBV14 with TRBJ2-1, with D perhaps matching TRBD2 (6 bases). V lost 5 bases and J lost 0, with 14 bases in between. Germline V gene data show CDR1 as SGHDN and CDR2 as FVKESK. The CDR3 is made up of 16 amino acids. The CDR3 DNA follows: TGTGCCAGCAGCAAAAATGGGGGGAGCTCCTACAATGAGCAGTTCTTC. The encoded protein is CASSKNGGSSYNEQFF. The full variable domain, rest sourced from reference TRBV14 and TRBJ2-1, is EAGVTQFPSHSVIEKGQTVTLRCDPISGHDNLYWYRRVMGKEIKFLLHFVKESKQDESGMPNNRFLAERTGGTYSTLKVQPAELEDSGVYFCASSKNGGSSYNEQFFGPGTRLTVL.

The sample holds a few counts of this clone. J is TRBJ2-7 and V is TRBV2, with unresolved D. The V gene lost 6 bases and the J gene lost 6 bases, with 9 bases spanning the gap. Germline-derived CDR1 and CDR2 are SNHLY and FYNNEI. The CDR3 has 11 residues. The CDR3 loop reads CASREVSEQYV. In nucleotides, the CDR3 is TGTGCCAGCAGAGAGGTTTCCGAGCAGTACGTC.

The chain is built from TRBV5-8 and TRBJ1-5; D is unclear. This CDR3 contains 11 residues. Looked up from germline, CDR1 is SGHTS and CDR2 is YDEGEE. The V end was cut by 4 bases, the J end by 9 bases, with 8 bases between. The DNA for the CDR3 is TGTGCCAGCAGCGTGGGCGCGCCCCAGCATTTT. Encoded protein: CASSVGAPQHF.

V gene TRBV18 combines with J gene TRBJ1-2; 8 nucleotides align to TRBD1. Trimming took 6 bases from V and 5 from J; bases not matched to a gene: 11. The germline V gene has CDR1 KGHSH and CDR2 LQKENI. This CDR3 comprises 15 residues. The CDR3 nucleotides read TGTGCCAGCTCGCTGGACAGGGTCTCCGGGTATGGCTACACCTTC. This codes for CASSLDRVSGYGYTF.

The genes are TRBV30 and TRBJ1-2, with D maybe TRBD1 (5 bases). The V gene's germline CDR1 is GTSNPN and CDR2 SVGIG (reference sequence). The CDR3 is made up of 12 amino acids. Between the trimmed V and J ends, which lost 4 bases and 2 bases, there was a span of 8 bases. CDR3 sequence reads: CAWNPGNYGYTF. CDR3 in DNA: TGTGCCTGGAACCCAGGGAACTATGGCTACACCTTC.

V usage is TRBV7-9 and J usage is TRBJ1-6, with 9 nucleotides matching TRBD1. Losses at the gene ends were 3 bases for V and 9 bases for J; bases not matched to a gene: 9. Germline V CDR1 and CDR2: SEHNR, FQNEAQ (reference sequence). CDR3 size: 16 residues. The CDR3 sequence is CASSLATGGGGSPLHF. CDR3 nucleotides: TGTGCCAGCAGCTTGGCAACAGGGGGCGGTGGTTCACCCCTCCACTTT. Supplemented by reference TRBV7-9 and TRBJ1-6, the full variable domain reads DTGVSQNPRHKITKRGQNVTFRCDPISEHNRLYWYRQTLGQGPEFLTYFQNEAQLEKSRLLSDRFSAERPKGSFSTLEIQRTEQGDSAMYLCASSLATGGGGSPLHFGNGTRLTVT.

The CDR3 is CAWAYVAGGATDTQYF. The CDR3 coding sequence is TGTGCCTGGGCGTACGTAGCGGGGGGCGCAACAGATACGCAGTATTTT. V and J are TRBV30 and TRBJ2-3, with 10 bases that match TRBD2. J gave up 3 bases and V 5 bases, and 11 bases lay outside the gene matches. This CDR3 is built from 16 residues. CDR1 is GTSNPN, CDR2 SVGIG, per germline (reference sequence).

This clone was seen more than once but under ten times. This sequence joins TRBV19 and TRBJ1-1, with 8 bases fitting TRBD1. The CDR3 contains 15 residues. Germline V gene lookup returns CDR1 LNHDA and CDR2 SQIVND (reference sequence). V gave up 7 bases and J gave up 0 bases; unmatched junction bases: 7. In DNA form, the CDR3 reads TGTGCCAGTATAAGGGGACAGGCGATGAACACTGAAGCTTTCTTT. It encodes CASIRGQAMNTEAFF. Looking up the rest from reference TRBV19 and TRBJ1-1 gives the full variable domain: DGGITQSPKYLFRKEGQNVTLSCEQNLNHDAMYWYRQDPGQGLRLIYYSQIVNDFQKGDIAEGYSVSREKKESFPLTVTSAQKNPTAFYLCASIRGQAMNTEAFFGQGTRLTVV.

This clone appeared a single time. CDR3 region: CASSLAGTQYF. The CDR3 DNA reads as TGTGCCAGCAGCCTCGCGGGTACGCAGTATTTT. The V and J genes are TRBV4-2 and TRBJ2-3, with D perhaps matching TRBD2 (5 bases). The V end lost 4 bases, the J end lost 8 bases, and 7 bases lay between the germline ends. Germline V lookup: CDR1 LGHNA, CDR2 YNFKEQ. This CDR3 has 11 amino acids.

The chain carries TRBV6-2 or TRBV6-3 and TRBJ1-2; 8 bases line up with TRBD1. CDR1 MNHEY and CDR2 SVGEGT come from the germline V gene. This CDR3 contains 15 residues. V shed 6 bases and J 2 bases; nucleotides not matched to a gene: 8. The CDR3 loop is CASRYGQGANYGYTF. The CDR3 DNA reads TGTGCCAGCAGATACGGACAGGGTGCGAACTATGGCTACACCTTC.